These 13 T cell receptor beta chains were sequenced from one sample in a study of T cell clones after liver transplantation. Profiling relied on immunoSEQ multiplex PCR, and the TCRdb table lists in-frame clones only, not all of them. Of 85,000 to 110,000 clones detected, around 80% appear once; the ten largest clones hold less than 3%. This material consisted of CD4+ T cells from blood, taken roughly 50 months after liver transplant. These receptor sequences come from a human patient who received a liver transplant. Some T cells may possibly be graft donor cells.

The rearrangement links TRBV11-2 to TRBJ2-5; 7 bases match TRBD1. Germline CDR1 and CDR2: SGHAT and FQNNGV. The trim removed 4 bases at V and 1 base at J, leaving 3 bases unmatched. There are 14 residues in the CDR3. The CDR3 sequence: CASSSTGLQETQYF. For the CDR3, the DNA is TGTGCCAGCAGCTCGACAGGGCTCCAAGAGACCCAGTACTTC. The variable domain in full, completed from reference TRBV11-2 and TRBJ2-5, reads EAGVAQSPRYKIIEKRQSVAFWCNPISGHATLYWYQQILGQGPKLLIQFQNNGVVDDSQLPKDRFSAERLKGVDSTLKIQPAKLEDSAVYLCASSSTGLQETQYFGPGTRLLVL.

The sample holds one count of this clone. V usage is TRBV19 and J usage is TRBJ2-2; 7 nucleotides line up with TRBD1. From germline, CDR1 is LNHDA and CDR2 SQIVND (reference sequence). V gave up 3 bases and J gave up 0 bases; unmatched junction bases: 1. The CDR3 is 15 amino acids. The CDR3 loop is CASSIQGANTGELFF. The CDR3 nucleotides read TGTGCCAGTAGTATCCAGGGGGCGAACACCGGGGAGCTGTTTTTT.

This clone came up a few times. V usage is TRBV10-3 and J usage is TRBJ1-5, with D unresolved. The CDR3 contains 14 residues. Germline V gene lookup returns CDR1 ENHRY and CDR2 SYGVKD. Between the trimmed V and J ends, which lost 2 bases and 0 bases, there was a span of 5 bases. CDR3 region: CAISENGSNQPQHF. CDR3 coding DNA: TGTGCCATCAGTGAGAACGGTAGCAATCAGCCCCAGCATTTT.

The genes are TRBV7-8 and TRBJ2-1; 10 positions match TRBD1. This CDR3 contains 14 residues. V shed 5 bases and J 8 bases; nucleotides not matched to a gene: 6. CDR1 is SGHVS and CDR2 is FQNEAQ in the germline V gene. The CDR3 region has the DNA TGTGCCAGCAGCCCGAAGGACAGGGGGGATGAGCAGTTCTTC. Translation gives CASSPKDRGDEQFF.

The chain has TRBV19 and TRBJ2-7, with D perhaps TRBD1 or TRBD2 (5 bases each). V lost 7 bases and J 5 bases, leaving 21 bases between the germline ends. Germline V lookup: CDR1 LNHDA, CDR2 SQIVND (reference sequence). The CDR3 has 15 residues. The CDR3 DNA is TGTGCCAGTACCCCGAGGGGTAGCCAAAGGGACGAGCAGTACTTC. As protein: CASTPRGSQRDEQYF.

The chain employs TRBV6-5 and TRBJ2-5; 9 bases are a match to TRBD1. From germline, CDR1 is MNHEY and CDR2 SVGAGI. The CDR3 is 15 residues long. V shed 1 base and J 5 bases; nucleotides not matched to a gene: 5. The CDR3: CASSYWSTGGETQYF. DNA of the CDR3: TGTGCCAGCAGTTACTGGTCGACAGGGGGGGAGACCCAGTACTTC.

The rearrangement uses TRBV6-1 and TRBJ1-5; possible D gene TRBD1, 5 bases. Germline values: CDR1 MNHNS, CDR2 SASEGT. V lost 5 bases, J lost 2 bases, and 13 bases lay in between. The CDR3 runs 15 residues. CDR3 bases: TGTGCCAGCAGTACCTGGGGGGTTGGCAATCAGCCCCAGCATTTT. It specifies CASSTWGVGNQPQHF.

The rearrangement joins TRBV2 to TRBJ2-7; 10 bases are a match to TRBD2. The CDR3 covers 14 residues. V was clipped by 6 bases and J by 6 bases; unmatched bases: 8. CDR1 and CDR2 from the germline V gene are SNHLY and FYNNEI. Here the CDR3 DNA reads TGTGCCAGCAGAGGGTCTAGCGGGAGCAGCGAGCAGTACTTC. Protein product: CASRGSSGSSEQYF.

The chain couples TRBV29-1 to TRBJ2-1; 7 bases fit TRBD2. V dropped 3 bases and J dropped 3; count of bases not matched to a gene: 5. This CDR3 spans 14 amino acids. Germline CDR1 is SQVTM and CDR2 is ANQGSEA. The CDR3 DNA reads as TGCAGCGTTGATGTAGCGGGCCTCTACAATGAGCAGTTCTTC. Protein product: CSVDVAGLYNEQFF.

The V gene is TRBV29-1, the J gene TRBJ2-4; D call uncertain. The germline V and J ends were trimmed by 4 bases and 3 bases, with 10 bases remaining between them. The CDR3 extends over 13 amino acids. Germline CDR1 reads SQVTM; CDR2 reads ANQGSEA. CDR3 region: CSVVYSRKNIQYF. DNA for the CDR3: TGCAGCGTTGTCTACAGTCGCAAAAACATTCAGTACTTC.

The rearrangement links TRBV2 to TRBJ2-7; D may match TRBD1 or TRBD2 (5 bases each). Per the germline V gene, CDR1 is SNHLY and CDR2 is FYNNEI. V lost 6 bases and J 0 bases, leaving 6 bases between the germline ends. The CDR3 contains 12 residues. The CDR3 sequence is CASRGDSYEQYF. The CDR3 DNA reads TGTGCCAGCAGGGGGGACTCCTACGAGCAGTACTTC.

The CDR3 loop is CASSASPPSGLTGELFF. DNA for the CDR3: TGTGCCAGCAGCGCCTCCCCCCCAAGCGGACTCACCGGGGAGCTGTTTTTT. V gene TRBV9 combines with J gene TRBJ2-2, with D tentatively TRBD2 (5 bases). The germline V gene has CDR1 SGDLS and CDR2 YYNGEE. The length of the CDR3 is 17 residues. The ends were cut back, 3 bases at V and 4 bases at J, with 19 bases in the middle.

The chain combines TRBV4-3 with TRBJ2-3, with 12 positions matching TRBD2. V dropped 0 bases and J dropped 1; count of bases not matched to a gene: 8. In germline, CDR1 is LGHNA, CDR2 YSLEER. This CDR3 has 19 residues. The CDR3 loop reads CASSQDLPRLAGGTDTQYF. The CDR3, as DNA: TGCGCCAGCAGCCAAGATCTCCCCCGACTAGCGGGGGGCACAGATACGCAGTATTTT.